Shown below are 25 T cell receptor beta chains from a single sample sequenced in a study of CD8+CD57+ T cells in acquired aplastic anemia. Using genomic DNA as the template, TCR beta VDJ and CDR3 profiling was carried out. TCRdb redid the calling of the reads with MiXCR, one entry per CDR3 protein. The sample lists roughly 170,000 distinct CDR3 sequences; 50% to 75% were seen once. Specimen: sorted CD4+, CD8+, or CD8+CD57+ T cells (not recorded which) from PBMCs. These receptors were taken from a human donor in good health.

The chain joins TRBV7-3 to TRBJ2-3; the D is unclear. V was shortened by 5 bases and J by 0 bases, with 9 bases between the two germline ends. Germline values: CDR1 SGHTA, CDR2 FQGTGA. CDR3 size: 14 residues. CDR3 sequence: CASSNPDSTDTQYF. CDR3 DNA sequence: TGTGCCAGCAGCAACCCGGACAGCACAGATACGCAGTATTTT.

The chain is built from TRBV5-1 and TRBJ1-6; 12 bases are shared with TRBD1. The junction had 5 bases not matched to a gene; V was cut back by 4 bases and J by 12 bases. The CDR3 covers 14 residues. CDR1 is SGHRS and CDR2 is YFSETQ in the germline V gene. CDR3 DNA: TGCGCCAGCAGCGCGGGACAGGGGGCCATACCCCTCCACTTT. This translates into CASSAGQGAIPLHF.

With regard to this clonotype: Its ends do not fully match the called genes, so a read error is possible. The chain employs TRBV7-6 and TRBJ1-6; D gene ambiguous. The CDR3 covers 14 residues. CDR1 SGHVS and CDR2 FNYEAQ come from the germline V gene. The CDR3 loop reads CDSSPTTINSPLHF. CDR3 sequence (DNA): TGTGACAGCAGTCCGACAACGATTAACTCACCCCTCCACTTT.

This chain connects TRBV12-3 or TRBV12-4 to TRBJ1-6; D not resolved. This CDR3 contains 16 residues. V lost 1 base and J 2 bases, leaving 9 bases between the germline ends. Written as DNA, the CDR3 is TGTGCCAGCAGTTTAGTGGGCAGCCCCTATAATTCACCCCTCCACTTT. Its translation: CASSLVGSPYNSPLHF.

J is TRBJ2-1 and V is TRBV10-3, with TRBD1 matching over 11 bases. The CDR3 runs to 17 residues. CDR1 is ENHRY and CDR2 is SYGVKD in the germline V gene. Unmatched junction bases numbered 4, after V lost 3 bases and J lost 0 bases. CDR3 sequence (DNA): TGTGCCATCAGTGACGGGACAGGGGGGGACTCCTACAATGAGCAGTTCTTC. Protein: CAISDGTGGDSYNEQFF.

The rearrangement links TRBV9 to TRBJ2-1, with D perhaps TRBD1 (5 bases). CDR3 length equals 13 residues. CDR1 and CDR2 from the germline V gene are SGDLS and YYNGEE. Trimming cost V 4 bases and J 7 bases, with 12 bases left between them. CDR3 nucleotides: TGTGCCAGCAGCCCAACTTCAGGGAATGAGCAGTTCTTC. It is translated as CASSPTSGNEQFF.

The J gene is TRBJ2-1, the V gene TRBV7-3; 14 bases match TRBD2. The CDR3 runs 15 residues. Germline CDR1 is SGHTA and CDR2 is FQGTGA. Trimming cost V 5 bases and J 9 bases; bases outside gene matches: 6. The CDR3 DNA sequence: TGTGCCAGCAGCGAGACTAGCGGGGGGGCAGGTGAGCAGTTCTTC. This codes for CASSETSGGAGEQFF.

The chain has TRBV28 and TRBJ1-2, with D uncertain. The germline gives CDR1 MDHEN, CDR2 SYDVKM. Trimming took off 2 bases at V and 0 bases at J, with 13 bases between the two ends. CDR3 length: 16 residues. The CDR3 spells CASSLVGISANYGYTF. In DNA, the CDR3 is TGTGCCAGCAGTTTAGTCGGGATTTCAGCTAACTATGGCTACACCTTC.

This chain joins TRBV7-3 and TRBJ2-3; no definite D call. V was clipped by 3 bases and J by 5 bases, with 12 bases between them. Germline-derived CDR1 and CDR2 are SGHTA and FQGTGA. CDR3 length equals 14 residues. CDR3 in amino acids: CASSFNVFGDTQYF. DNA for the CDR3: TGTGCCAGCAGCTTTAACGTGTTTGGAGATACGCAGTATTTT. Drawing the rest from reference TRBV7-3 and TRBJ2-3, the complete variable domain is GAGVSQTPSNKVTEKGKYVELRCDPISGHTALYWYRQSLGQGPEFLIYFQGTGAADDSGLPNDRFFAVRPEGSVSTLKIQRTERGDSAVYLCASSFNVFGDTQYFGPGTRLTVL.

The V gene is TRBV2, the J gene TRBJ2-5, with 8 bases matching TRBD1. From germline, CDR1 is SNHLY and CDR2 FYNNEI. The junction had 14 bases not matched to a gene; V was cut back by 6 bases and J by 5 bases. The CDR3 has 16 amino acids. This chain's CDR3 is CASSLGLTGGLETQYF. The CDR3 DNA is TGTGCCAGCAGCTTAGGCTTAACAGGGGGGTTGGAGACCCAGTACTTC.

The rearrangement uses TRBV25-1 and TRBJ2-1, with 9 bases aligning to TRBD2. Per the germline V gene, CDR1 is MGHDK and CDR2 is SYGVNS. The CDR3 runs to 14 residues. The CDR3 reads CARVTSGLANEQFF. Here the CDR3 DNA reads TGTGCTAGAGTAACTAGCGGGCTTGCCAATGAGCAGTTCTTC.

The V call is TRBV20-1, the J call TRBJ1-1, with D unclear. Germline V CDR1 and CDR2: DFQATT, SNEGSKA (reference sequence). The CDR3 is 11 amino acids. V lost 7 bases, J lost 1 base, and 7 bases lay in between. The chain's CDR3 is CSGLGNTEAFF. The CDR3 DNA sequence: TGCAGTGGTTTAGGGAACACTGAAGCTTTCTTT.

The chain is built from TRBV20-1 and TRBJ1-1; D not certain. V was shortened by 6 bases and J by 7 bases, with 12 bases between the two germline ends. The CDR3 extends over 11 amino acids. Germline V gene sequence: CDR1 DFQATT, CDR2 SNEGSKA (reference sequence). The CDR3 coding sequence is TGCAGTGCCGCCCGCGGAATTGAAGCTTTCTTT. Translating it yields CSAARGIEAFF.

There are many counts of this clonotype. V usage is TRBV11-2 and J usage is TRBJ2-1, with 10 bases that match TRBD2. There are 14 residues in the CDR3. Germline-derived CDR1 and CDR2 are SGHAT and FQNNGV. V lost 1 base and J lost 8; bases outside the gene matches: 2. This CDR3 reads CASSLGLAGDEQFF. In nucleotides, the CDR3 is TGTGCCAGCAGCTTAGGGCTAGCGGGAGATGAGCAGTTCTTC. The whole variable domain, filled in from reference TRBV11-2 and TRBJ2-1, reads EAGVAQSPRYKIIEKRQSVAFWCNPISGHATLYWYQQILGQGPKLLIQFQNNGVVDDSQLPKDRFSAERLKGVDSTLKIQPAKLEDSAVYLCASSLGLAGDEQFFGPGTRLTVL.

The chain uses TRBV19 and TRBJ2-7; perhaps D is TRBD1 or TRBD2 (6 bases each). The germline V and J ends were trimmed by 6 bases and 7 bases, with 16 bases remaining between them. This CDR3 is built from 13 residues. Germline CDR1 is LNHDA and CDR2 is SQIVND (reference sequence). CDR3 sequence reads: CASRGGPTMEQYF. CDR3 sequence (DNA): TGTGCCAGTAGAGGGGGGCCTACGATGGAGCAGTACTTC.

There are a few counts of this clonotype. Since a much larger clone is just one base distant, this may be a read error. The chain has TRBV9 and TRBJ2-5, with TRBD2 identical over 10 bases. Germline assignment: CDR1 SGDLS and CDR2 YYNGEE. The CDR3 consists of 18 residues. Unmatched junction bases numbered 12, after V lost 1 base and J lost 3 bases. The CDR3: CASSVRPPAGGPKETQYF. CDR3 sequence (DNA): TGTGCCAGCAGCGTAAGGCCGCCAGCGGGAGGGCCTAAAGAGACCCAGTACTTC. Variable domain in full (rest from reference TRBV9 and TRBJ2-5): DSGVTQTPKHLITATGQRVTLRCSPRSGDLSVYWYQQSLDQGLQFLIQYYNGEERAKGNILERFSAQQFPDLHSELNLSSLELGDSALYFCASSVRPPAGGPKETQYFGPGTRLLVL.

The chain links TRBV7-6 to TRBJ2-3; no clear D. The CDR3 spans 14 residues. V was cut by 3 bases and J by 3 bases, with 10 bases left in between. Germline lookup yields CDR1 SGHVS and CDR2 FNYEAQ. CDR3 residues: CASSFAVGTDTQYF. For the CDR3, the DNA is TGTGCCAGCAGCTTCGCGGTAGGGACAGATACGCAGTATTTT.

This clonotype appeared a few times. The genes are TRBV10-3 and TRBJ1-6; 10 bases are a match to TRBD1. The length of the CDR3 is 16 residues. Germline values: CDR1 ENHRY, CDR2 SYGVKD. The ends lost 0 bases at V and 10 bases at J; junction bases unmatched: 6. CDR3: CAISESGTGAGSPLHF. CDR3 DNA sequence: TGTGCCATCAGTGAGTCAGGGACAGGGGCGGGATCACCCCTCCACTTT.

This clonotype has more than one count but fewer than ten. This chain joins TRBV25-1 and TRBJ1-6; D unclear. Trimming took 7 bases from V and 5 from J, leaving 9 bases between them. Per germline, CDR1 MGHDK and CDR2 SYGVNS. This CDR3 has 13 amino acids. In DNA form, the CDR3 reads TGTGCCAGCAATTCACTGGATAATTCACCCCTCCACTTT. Residues: CASNSLDNSPLHF.

V and J are TRBV20-1 and TRBJ1-5; no reliable D call. Germline V CDR1 and CDR2: DFQATT, SNEGSKA (reference sequence). This CDR3 is built from 15 residues. The V end was cut by 6 bases, the J end by 2 bases, with 17 bases between. CDR3 sequence reads: CSAPQWGRGNQPQHF. CDR3 sequence (DNA): TGCAGTGCCCCCCAGTGGGGTCGCGGCAATCAGCCCCAGCATTTT.

V and J are TRBV7-8 and TRBJ2-3, with TRBD2 matching 10 bases. CDR1 SGHVS and CDR2 FQNEAQ come from the germline V gene. V trimming: 5 bases; J trimming: 0 bases; junction bases outside the gene matches: 8. There are 17 residues in the CDR3. CDR3 coding DNA: TGTGCCAGCAGCGAGGAACTAGCGGGGCCGAGCACAGATACGCAGTATTTT. Translating gives CASSEELAGPSTDTQYF.

The chain has TRBV24-1 and TRBJ2-1; 10 nucleotides match TRBD1. The CDR3 length is 15 residues. V was clipped by 5 bases and J by 8 bases; unmatched bases: 8. Germline CDR1 is KGHDR and CDR2 is SFDVKD. CDR3 residues: CATSVGQGIFYEQFF. DNA of the CDR3: TGTGCCACCAGTGTGGGACAGGGGATTTTCTATGAGCAGTTCTTC.

The chain uses TRBV15 and TRBJ2-7; D remains ambiguous. V lost 0 bases and J lost 0, with 9 bases in between. The CDR3 totals 15 residues. Germline lookup yields CDR1 LNHNV and CDR2 YYDKDF (reference sequence). The CDR3 sequence is CATSRERADSYEQYF. CDR3 coding DNA: TGTGCCACCAGCAGAGAAAGGGCGGACTCCTACGAGCAGTACTTC.

The rearrangement links TRBV5-1 to TRBJ1-5, with D unresolved. V was clipped by 1 base and J by 4 bases, with 6 bases between them. The CDR3 loop spans 13 amino acids. The germline V gene has CDR1 SGHRS and CDR2 YFSETQ. The CDR3 here is CASSLRANQPQHF. The CDR3 DNA sequence: TGCGCCAGCAGCTTGAGGGCTAATCAGCCCCAGCATTTT.

The sample holds many counts of this clonotype. The V gene is TRBV25-1, the J gene TRBJ2-1, with unresolved D. CDR3 length equals 13 residues. V gave up 8 bases and J gave up 3 bases, with 11 bases separating them. Germline loops: CDR1 MGHDK, CDR2 SYGVNS. Here the CDR3 reads CASSSDGYNEQFF. The CDR3, as DNA: TGTGCCAGCTCCTCGGACGGCTACAATGAGCAGTTCTTC. Combining the CDR3 with reference TRBV25-1 and TRBJ2-1 gives the whole variable domain EADIYQTPRYLVIGTGKKITLECSQTMGHDKMYWYQQDPGMELHLIHYSYGVNSTEKGDLSSESTVSRIRTEHFPLTLESARPSHTSQYLCASSSDGYNEQFFGPGTRLTVL.